This T cell receptor (beta chain) was recorded in a study of regulatory T cells in long-lasting Graves disease. This clonotype was counted at least ten times. iRepertoire HTBI primers and Arm-PCR of CDR3 regions built TCR beta libraries. TCRdb re-analysed the multiplex PCR reads in MiXCR, keeping a single row per CDR3 protein. In the table there are 400,000 to 500,000 distinct CDR3 sequences, 11% to 15% of which are singletons. Time point reported: newly diagnosed GD, antithyroid drugs for less than 3 months. PBMC-derived RNA was used for the TCR library. The sample also formed part of further work on T cells in Graves' hyperthyroidism and ophthalmopathy. That paper states: On the basis of clinical symptoms, serum thyroxine and TRAb, thyroid ultrasound and orbital computed tomography, diagnoses were made. First-round RT-PCR of the TCR CDR3 relied on the HTBI primer set.

Source: peripheral blood mononuclear cells (PBMCs), taken at new diagnosis, from a patient treated with antithyroid drugs. The sequence was collected from a woman aged 45 to 65 with Graves disease.

The CDR3 spells CASSLSGTSGGYEQYF. DNA of the CDR3: TGTGCCAGCAGTTTATCGGGGACTAGCGGGGGCTACGAGCAGTACTTC. V gene TRBV28 combines with J gene TRBJ2-7; 14 nucleotides agree with TRBD2. CDR3 length: 16 amino acids. Trimming removed 1 base from V and 3 bases from J; junction bases left unmatched: 2. Germline CDR1 is MDHEN and CDR2 is SYDVKM.